The 24 T cell receptor beta chains in this list originate from one sample, sequenced in a study of cytomegalovirus exposure and HLA in healthy donors. The study ran its PCR with 60 Vbeta and 13 Jbeta primers. Sequenced by immunoSEQ multiplex PCR; TCRdb stores in-frame clones only, minus some. The sample includes approximately 150,000 clones, roughly 84% of them seen just once. Sequencing input: PBMCs. These receptor sequences come from a boy aged 2 to 10 in good health and CMV-seronegative.

The count of this clone is one. The J gene is TRBJ2-1, the V gene TRBV9; a possible D gene is TRBD1 (5 bases). The V gene's germline CDR1 is SGDLS and CDR2 YYNGEE. CDR3 size: 15 residues. The germline V and J ends were trimmed by 0 bases and 6 bases, with 13 bases remaining between them. CDR3 amino acids: CASSVAGSGGNEQFF. The DNA for the CDR3 is TGTGCCAGCAGCGTAGCAGGGTCGGGCGGCAATGAGCAGTTCTTC.

The chain carries TRBV27 and TRBJ2-1; 10 bases align to TRBD2. The germline CDR1 and CDR2 sequences are MNHEY and SMNVEV (reference sequence). J was trimmed by 0 bases and V by 4 bases; bases with no gene match: 3. The CDR3 loop spans 16 amino acids. The CDR3 is CASSSRLAGSYNEQFF. The CDR3, as DNA: TGTGCCAGCAGTTCACGACTAGCGGGCTCCTACAATGAGCAGTTCTTC.

This chain uses TRBV12-5 with TRBJ1-5; D remains ambiguous. This CDR3 is built from 15 residues. CDR1 and CDR2 from the germline V gene are LGHNT and FRNRAP. V gave up 2 bases and J gave up 5 bases, with 13 bases separating them. The CDR3 protein is CASGLSTDGDQPQHF. Written as DNA, the CDR3 is TGTGCTAGTGGTTTGTCCACAGACGGCGATCAGCCCCAGCATTTT. The whole variable domain, filled in from reference TRBV12-5 and TRBJ1-5, reads DARVTQTPRHKVTEMGQEVTMRCQPILGHNTVFWYRQTMMQGLELLAYFRNRAPLDDSGMPKDRFSAEMPDATLATLKIQPSEPRDSAVYFCASGLSTDGDQPQHFGDGTRLSIL.

V usage is TRBV10-3 and J usage is TRBJ1-5; TRBD1 matches 8 bases. Germline V gene lookup returns CDR1 ENHRY and CDR2 SYGVKD. The length of the CDR3 is 16 residues. V was clipped by 0 bases and J by 6 bases; unmatched bases: 7. The CDR3 sequence is CAISESIGQGGQPQHF. CDR3 nucleotide sequence: TGTGCCATCAGTGAGTCGATCGGACAGGGTGGTCAGCCCCAGCATTTT.

The chain is built from TRBV5-1 and TRBJ1-5; maybe TRBD1 (6 bases). Germline V CDR1 and CDR2: SGHRS, YFSETQ. The CDR3 extends over 14 amino acids. V lost 4 bases to trimming and J lost 6 bases, with 14 bases between them. CDR3 residues: CASSRGGDGQPQHF. The CDR3 DNA reads as TGCGCCAGCAGCAGAGGGGGGGATGGTCAGCCCCAGCATTTT.

The chain recombines TRBV28 with TRBJ1-2; D is possibly TRBD1 (6 bases). The germline V gene encodes CDR1 MDHEN and CDR2 SYDVKM. The CDR3 is 12 amino acids. Trimming took off 4 bases at V and 8 bases at J, with 11 bases between the two ends. CDR3 amino acids: CASSSTGIGYTF. CDR3 DNA sequence: TGTGCCAGCAGTTCTACAGGGATCGGCTACACCTTC.

The count of this clone is one. This chain links TRBV15 with TRBJ2-1; unclear D gene. V dropped 0 bases and J dropped 3 bases, with 6 bases sitting between them. This CDR3 region has 14 residues. CDR1 is LNHNV, CDR2 YYDKDF, per germline (reference sequence). The CDR3 nucleotides are TGTGCCACCAGCAGAGAGGCCCGCTACAATGAGCAGTTCTTC. It translates to CATSREARYNEQFF.

V usage is TRBV19 and J usage is TRBJ2-6; tentatively, D is TRBD1 (6 bases). Trimming pared 6 bases from V and 4 bases from J, leaving 25 bases between. CDR1 is LNHDA and CDR2 is SQIVND in the germline V gene (reference sequence). There are 19 residues in the CDR3. The CDR3 sequence: CASRTIRPMGALGANVLTF. The CDR3 region has the DNA TGTGCCAGTAGGACCATCAGGCCCATGGGGGCGCTGGGGGCCAACGTCCTGACTTTC.

V gene TRBV29-1 combines with J gene TRBJ1-2; possibly TRBD1 for D (6 bases). The germline gives CDR1 SQVTM, CDR2 ANQGSEA. The germline V and J ends were trimmed by 0 bases and 9 bases, with 14 bases remaining between them. The CDR3 covers 13 residues. Here the CDR3 DNA reads TGCAGCGTTGAAGACCCAGGGGATTATCGCTACACCTTC. It encodes CSVEDPGDYRYTF.

V usage is TRBV15 and J usage is TRBJ1-2, with D unclear. CDR3 size: 15 residues. The V and J ends lost 2 bases and 1 base respectively, with 11 bases between them. Germline-derived CDR1 and CDR2 are LNHNV and YYDKDF (reference sequence). In nucleotides, the CDR3 is TGTGCCACCAGCAGATTCGCATCTAATAACTATGGCTACACCTTC. Amino acids: CATSRFASNNYGYTF.

The chain uses TRBV29-1 and TRBJ1-2, with D perhaps TRBD1 (5 bases). This CDR3 has 12 residues. The germline V gene encodes CDR1 SQVTM and CDR2 ANQGSEA. Trimming pared 1 base from V and 8 bases from J, leaving 11 bases between. The CDR3 nucleotides are TGCAGCGTTGAAGGCAGGGTAGAGGGCTACACCTTC. Protein: CSVEGRVEGYTF.

The CDR3 DNA follows: TGTGCCAGTAGTATAGTGGGTCCAACAGGGAGCAACACTGAAGCTTTCTTT. Encoded protein: CASSIVGPTGSNTEAFF. The chain links TRBV19 to TRBJ1-1, with D possibly TRBD1 on 6 matching bases. Germline CDR1 and CDR2: LNHDA and SQIVND (reference sequence). The CDR3 has 17 residues. V shed 1 base and J shed 2 bases, with 17 bases lying between them.

The V gene is TRBV11-1, the J gene TRBJ1-5; D is possibly TRBD1 (6 bases). This CDR3 region has 14 residues. The germline V and J ends were trimmed by 5 bases and 5 bases, with 13 bases remaining between them. Germline loops: CDR1 SGHAT, CDR2 FQDESV (reference sequence). CDR3 coding DNA: TGTGCCAGCAGCGGGGGCAGGGCCGATCAGCCCCAGCATTTT. Translation: CASSGGRADQPQHF.

J is TRBJ2-3 and V is TRBV7-9; the match to TRBD1 covers 8 bases. V shed 8 bases, J shed 4 bases, and the junction held 8 bases outside the gene matches. The CDR3 has 14 amino acids. Germline V gives CDR1 SEHNR, CDR2 FQNEAQ (reference sequence). The CDR3 reads CASLVDRVSDTQYF. DNA for the CDR3: TGTGCCAGCTTGGTGGACAGGGTCTCAGATACGCAGTATTTT. The entire variable domain, with the rest obtained from reference TRBV7-9 and TRBJ2-3, is as follows: DTGVSQNPRHKITKRGQNVTFRCDPISEHNRLYWYRQTLGQGPEFLTYFQNEAQLEKSRLLSDRFSAERPKGSFSTLEIQRTEQGDSAMYLCASLVDRVSDTQYFGPGTRLTVL.

V gene TRBV28 combines with J gene TRBJ1-5, with a possible D match to TRBD1 (5 bases). The CDR3 is 16 residues long. The V gene lost 9 bases and the J gene lost 7 bases, with 25 bases spanning the gap. CDR1 MDHEN and CDR2 SYDVKM come from the germline V gene. DNA for the CDR3: TGTGCCAGTATGCCAGCCAAGGCGCGGGGGAGCCAGCCCCAGCATTTT. Protein sequence: CASMPAKARGSQPQHF.

The chain combines TRBV19 with TRBJ2-3, with TRBD1 matching 9 bases. Germline CDR1 is LNHDA and CDR2 is SQIVND (reference sequence). V lost 3 bases and J lost 6; bases outside the gene matches: 10. The length of the CDR3 is 16 residues. CDR3 sequence (DNA): TGTGCCAGTAGTATTTGGGGGGACAGGGTTGCGGATACGCAGTATTTT. The encoded protein is CASSIWGDRVADTQYF.

The chain is built from TRBV1 and TRBJ1-5; TRBD1, the D gene given by the table, was not confirmed from the DNA. TRBV1 is given as a pseudogene. The CDR3 extends over 14 amino acids. CDR3 loop: CTSSQGQGGQPQHF. The CDR3 coding sequence is TGCACCAGCAGCCAGGGACAGGGGGGCCAGCCCCAGCATTTT.

The chain recombines TRBV7-3 with TRBJ1-6, with D hard to call. The germline gives CDR1 SGHTA, CDR2 FQGTGA. The CDR3 has 13 amino acids. Trimming shortened V by 3 bases and J by 8 bases, and 8 bases separated the two germline ends. The CDR3, as DNA: TGTGCCAGCAGCTTGCAGGATCATTCACCCCTCCACTTT. Translated: CASSLQDHSPLHF.

V gene TRBV29-1 combines with J gene TRBJ2-7; D unclear. Germline lookup yields CDR1 SQVTM and CDR2 ANQGSEA. The V and J ends lost 2 bases and 3 bases respectively, with 5 bases between them. The CDR3 extends over 11 amino acids. The CDR3 here is CSVESSYEQYF. Here the CDR3 DNA reads TGCAGCGTTGAATCCAGCTACGAGCAGTACTTC.

This chain links TRBV6-1 with TRBJ2-7, with D unresolved. Trimming left V 1 base short and J 13 bases short, with 5 bases between. CDR3 length: 9 residues. Germline CDR1 is MNHNS and CDR2 is SASEGT. The chain's CDR3 is CASSEGLYF. CDR3 DNA: TGTGCCAGCAGTGAAGGGCTCTACTTC.

This clone appeared a few times. The chain couples TRBV7-2 to TRBJ1-4; tentatively, D is TRBD1 (5 bases). Looked up from germline, CDR1 is SGHTA and CDR2 is FQGNSA. V was trimmed by 1 base and J by 8 bases, leaving 11 bases between them. This CDR3 contains 14 residues. The CDR3, as DNA: TGTGCCAGCAGCTTAGGGGGGGAGGTGGAAAAACTGTTTTTT. As protein: CASSLGGEVEKLFF.

The chain is built from TRBV7-6 and TRBJ2-3; possibly TRBD2 for D (6 bases). The CDR3 covers 16 residues. V lost 4 bases, J lost 5 bases, and 19 bases lay in between. Germline V CDR1 and CDR2: SGHVS, FNYEAQ. The CDR3 protein is CASSWGRRVKLDTQYF. CDR3 DNA: TGTGCCAGCAGCTGGGGGAGGAGAGTAAAATTAGATACGCAGTATTTT. Using reference TRBV7-6 and TRBJ2-3 for the parts outside the CDR3, the full variable domain is GAGVSQSPRYKVTKRGQDVALRCDPISGHVSLYWYRQALGQGPEFLTYFNYEAQQDKSGLPNDRFSAERPEGSISTLTIQRTEQRDSAMYRCASSWGRRVKLDTQYFGPGTRLTVL.

The CDR3 protein is CASSSGLAGGAYNEQFF. For the CDR3, the DNA is TGTGCCAGCAGCTCGGGACTAGCGGGAGGGGCCTACAATGAGCAGTTCTTC. The V call is TRBV9, the J call TRBJ2-1, with 16 positions matching TRBD2. Germline V gene lookup returns CDR1 SGDLS and CDR2 YYNGEE. The CDR3 totals 17 residues. V lost 4 bases, J lost 2 bases, and 3 bases stayed unmatched.

This clone was picked up one time. The rearrangement links TRBV6-1 to TRBJ1-2, with 7 bases identical to TRBD1. The CDR3 length is 17 residues. V lost 4 bases to trimming and J lost 8 bases; unmatched junction nucleotides: 19. Germline V gene sequence: CDR1 MNHNS, CDR2 SASEGT. CDR3 region: CASSGEIRQGASRGYTF. CDR3 sequence (DNA): TGTGCCAGCAGTGGGGAAATTCGACAGGGAGCGTCGCGCGGCTACACCTTC.